A selection of T cell receptor beta chains follows, all from one sample in a study of blood T cell repertoires in COVID-19. Assay used: immunoSEQ multiplex PCR; TCRdb lists only in-frame clones, some missing. The sample has about 310,000 clones; around nine tenths are singletons. Source material: peripheral blood. Receptors originate from a man aged 70-80 years with acute or convalescent COVID-19. Each CDR3 is given with its conserved first and last residue. A D gene is named only where the DNA matches it firmly. Expanded clones get a size class; other rows say once, few or many, or leave the size out.

D,size,V,J,DNA,CDR3
.,once,TRBV19,TRBJ1-5,TGTGCCAGTAGTATTGGTCGTCAGGGGCAAAATCAGCCCCAGCATTTT,CASSIGRQGQNQPQHF
.,.,TRBV7-2,TRBJ2-5,TGTGCCAGCAGCTTAGGGCGGGGTAAAGAGACCCAGTACTTC,CASSLGRGKETQYF
TRBD2,.,TRBV18,TRBJ2-1,TGTGCCAGCTCATCGACGGGAGGGGGATACAATGAGCAGTTCTTC,CASSSTGGGYNEQFF
.,.,TRBV28,TRBJ2-7,TGTGCCAGCACCGTCCAGGGTTACGAGCAGTACTTC,CASTVQGYEQYF
TRBD2,.,TRBV7-2,TRBJ2-5,TGTGCCAGCAGCTTAGCAGTACGGGGTCGACTAGCGGGAGCCAGTGAGACCCAGTACTTC,CASSLAVRGRLAGASETQYF
.,.,TRBV20-1,TRBJ1-5,TGCAGTGCTAGTGGGCGGATCAATCAGCCCCAGCATTTT,CSASGRINQPQHF
TRBD2,.,TRBV27,TRBJ2-2,TGTGCCAGCAGACCCGGACTAGCGGGAACCGGGGAGCTGTTTTTT,CASRPGLAGTGELFF
.,.,TRBV5-1,TRBJ2-5,TGCGCCAGCAGCTCAGGGTCGGGTAGAGAGACCCAGTACTTC,CASSSGSGRETQYF
.,.,TRBV7-2,TRBJ2-7,TGTGCCAGCAGCTTCGGACAGAGCTACGAGCAGTACTTC,CASSFGQSYEQYF
.,.,TRBV29-1,TRBJ2-2,TGCAGCGTCAAAACTAGCTCCGGGGAGCTGTTTTTT,CSVKTSSGELFF
TRBD2,few,TRBV24-1,TRBJ2-1,TGTGCCACCAGCCGAACGACTAGCGGTAGCAATGAGCAGTTCTTC,CATSRTTSGSNEQFF
TRBD2,.,TRBV4-3,TRBJ2-7,TGCGCCAGCAGCCAACAGGCTAGCGGGGTCTACGAGCAGTACTTC,CASSQQASGVYEQYF
TRBD2,.,TRBV15,TRBJ2-7,TGTGCCACCAGCAGAGGACTAGCCTTGAACGAGCAGTACTTC,CATSRGLALNEQYF
TRBD1,once,TRBV11-3,TRBJ2-7,TGTGCCAGCAGCGCAACCGGGACAGGGACTCACGAGCAGTACTTC,CASSATGTGTHEQYF
TRBD2,.,TRBV6-2/TRBV6-3,TRBJ2-5,TGTGCCAGCAGTTACTTGACTAGCGGGAGGAGGAAACAAGAGACCCAGTACTTC,CASSYLTSGRRKQETQYF
.,.,TRBV28,TRBJ1-1,TGTGCCAGCAGTTCCCGGTTTATAGCTTTCTTT,CASSSRFIAFF
.,.,TRBV6-1,TRBJ2-1,TGTGCCAGCAGTGAATTCCAGGGCAGCTCCTACAATGAGCAGTTCTTC,CASSEFQGSSYNEQFF
.,.,TRBV15,TRBJ2-5,TGTGCCACCAGCAGAGACAGATTACCCCAAGAGACCCAGTACTTC,CATSRDRLPQETQYF
.,.,TRBV15,TRBJ2-7,TGTGCCACCAGCAGAGATCTTAGGGTCGGGGACGAGCAGTACTTC,CATSRDLRVGDEQYF
TRBD2,once,TRBV19,TRBJ2-3,TGTGCCAGTAGTGCCGCGGGGACTAGCCATTCGCCAGATACGCAGTATTTT,CASSAAGTSHSPDTQYF
.,.,TRBV10-3,TRBJ1-6,TGTGCCATCAGTGAGTCGATCAGTACTAGTAGTTCACCCCTCCACTTT,CAISESISTSSSPLHF
TRBD1,.,TRBV7-8,TRBJ1-5,TGTGCCAGCAGCTACAAGGAAACAGGGGTACGAAATCAGCCCCAGCATTTT,CASSYKETGVRNQPQHF
.,.,TRBV5-1,TRBJ2-1,TGCGCCAGCAGCCCCCGGGTAGCGACCCACAATGAGCAGTTCTTC,CASSPRVATHNEQFF
.,.,TRBV3-1/TRBV3-2,TRBJ2-3,TGTGCCAGCAGCCTACAGACAGATACGCAGTATTTT,CASSLQTDTQYF
TRBD2,.,TRBV29-1,TRBJ2-1,TGCAGCGCCGCGTCACCCCGACTAGCGGGAGGATCAGGGCAGTTCTTC,CSAASPRLAGGSGQFF
TRBD1,.,TRBV5-1,TRBJ1-2,TGCGCCAGCAGCCCAGACGGACAGGGCTATGGCTACACCTTC,CASSPDGQGYGYTF
.,.,TRBV6-5,TRBJ1-1,TGTGCCAGCACCCCAGGGCGTGCTTACACTGAAGCTTTCTTT,CASTPGRAYTEAFF
.,few,TRBV15,TRBJ1-4,TGTGCCACCAGCAGATCACTCGGACAGAATAATGAAAAACTGTTTTTT,CATSRSLGQNNEKLFF